This record concerns one TCR beta chain sequence. The source of the sample is a study of blood T cell repertoires in COVID-19. On the study more broadly: COVID-19 samples from acute and convalescent phases originated in the United States, Italy and Spain.

In the original analysis: By means of reference gene primer amplification, nucleated cell counts were estimated. Profiling relied on immunoSEQ multiplex PCR, and the TCRdb table lists in-frame clones only, not all of them. Clone size and V and J calls were adopted from that table, with D and trimming inferred from the DNA. The table records about 230,000 clones, about 87% of them present only once. Cohorts were based on clinical histories the participants reported. Sequencing input: PBMCs or T cells enriched from blood (not recorded which). The source of this sequence is a woman aged 25 to 39 who had been exposed to COVID-19.

CDR3 sequence: CASSLLLQDNSPLHF. The CDR3 DNA sequence: TGTGCCAGCAGCTTGCTCTTACAGGATAATTCACCCCTCCACTTT. The J gene is TRBJ1-6, the V gene TRBV5-6; D is perhaps TRBD1 (5 bases). Trimming cost V 1 base and J 5 bases, with 10 bases left between them. This CDR3 comprises 15 residues. Germline V gene sequence: CDR1 SGHDT, CDR2 YYEEEE.